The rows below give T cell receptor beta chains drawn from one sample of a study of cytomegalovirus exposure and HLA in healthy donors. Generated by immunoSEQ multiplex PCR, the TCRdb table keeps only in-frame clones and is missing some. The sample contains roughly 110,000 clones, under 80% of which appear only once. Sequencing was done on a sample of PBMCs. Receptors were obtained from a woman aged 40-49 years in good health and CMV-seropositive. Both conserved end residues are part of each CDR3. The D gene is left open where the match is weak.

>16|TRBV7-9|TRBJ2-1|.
TGTGCCAGCAGCTTGCCACCAAGGGGGGGGTTTAATGAGCAGTTCTTC
CASSLPPRGGFNEQFF
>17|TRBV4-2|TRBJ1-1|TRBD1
TGTGCCAGCAGCCCCCTAAGACAGGGGGGATTGGACACTGAAGCTTTCTTT
CASSPLRQGGLDTEAFF
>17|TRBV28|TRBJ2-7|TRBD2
TGTGCCAGCAGTCCCCGCGAGACGACTAGCGGGTTCTACGAGCAGTACTTC
CASSPRETTSGFYEQYF
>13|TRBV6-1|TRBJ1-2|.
TGTGCCAGCCGAGGCGGAAATCAATATGGCTACACCTTC
CASRGGNQYGYTF
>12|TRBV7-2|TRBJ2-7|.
TGTGCCAGCAGCCCAGGGGGGAGGACACCTTACTTC
CASSPGGRTPYF
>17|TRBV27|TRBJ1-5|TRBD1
TGTGCCAGAAAGAGACAGGGGGGAAAGATGATCGATCAGCCCCAGCATTTT
CARKRQGGKMIDQPQHF
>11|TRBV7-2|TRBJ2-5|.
TGTGCCAGCAGCTTATCGGAGACCCAGTACTTC
CASSLSETQYF
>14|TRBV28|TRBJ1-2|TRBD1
TGTGCCACCTACCCGGGGACAGAAAACTATGGCTACACCTTC
CATYPGTENYGYTF
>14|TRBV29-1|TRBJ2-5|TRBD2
TGCAGCGTGGCCTGGGGCGGGGGGGCAGAGACCCAGTACTTC
CSVAWGGGAETQYF
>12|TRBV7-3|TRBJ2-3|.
TGTGCCAGCAGCTTGACTGGAGATACGCAGTATTTT
CASSLTGDTQYF
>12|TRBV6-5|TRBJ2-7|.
TGTGCCGCACGGGACAACTCCTACGAGCAGTACTTC
CAARDNSYEQYF
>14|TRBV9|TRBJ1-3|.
TGTGCCAGCAGCGTCCGGAGCTCTGGAAACACCATATATTTT
CASSVRSSGNTIYF
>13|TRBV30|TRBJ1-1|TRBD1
TGTGCCTTCTGGACAGGGTGGAACACTGAAGCTCTCTTT
CAFWTGWNTEALF